Below are 25 T cell receptor beta chains sequenced from a single sample in a study of blood T cell repertoires in COVID-19. Some clones are missing from TCRdb's copy, which holds only in-frame ones; the method was immunoSEQ multiplex PCR. The repertoire holds about 64,000 clones, with around 86% as singletons. What was sequenced was peripheral blood. Receptors originate from a man aged 50-59 years with active COVID-19.

V usage is TRBV6-6 and J usage is TRBJ2-5; weak D call: TRBD1 (5 bases). The V gene lost 6 bases and the J gene lost 5 bases, with 13 bases spanning the gap. This CDR3 region has 13 residues. The germline CDR1 and CDR2 sequences are MNHNY and SVGAGI (reference sequence). Here the CDR3 DNA reads TGTGCCAGCAGCCCAGAGCCAGGGGAGACCCAGTACTTC. Translating gives CASSPEPGETQYF.

V gene TRBV6-5 combines with J gene TRBJ2-3; D not certain. The germline CDR1 and CDR2 sequences are MNHEY and SVGAGI. V lost 5 bases and J 5 bases, leaving 14 bases between the germline ends. The CDR3 covers 14 residues. The CDR3 reads CASSRGAREDTQYF. CDR3 coding DNA: TGTGCCAGCAGTAGAGGAGCGCGCGAAGATACGCAGTATTTT.

Written as DNA, the CDR3 is TGTGCCAGCAACCCAGGGCAGGGAGGGGAAAAACTGTTTTTT. Encoded protein: CASNPGQGGEKLFF. J is TRBJ1-4 and V is TRBV9, with D possibly being TRBD1 (5 bases). There are 14 residues in the CDR3. Looked up from germline, CDR1 is SGDLS and CDR2 is YYNGEE. V lost 6 bases to trimming and J lost 8 bases, with 17 bases between them.

The chain joins TRBV6-2 or TRBV6-3 to TRBJ1-2; TRBD1 might be the D (5 bases). CDR3 length equals 13 residues. CDR1 and CDR2 (germline): MNHEY, SVGEGT. V was clipped by 2 bases and J by 7 bases, with 11 bases between them. The CDR3 sequence: CASSYARVGGYTF. The CDR3 DNA reads as TGTGCCAGCAGTTACGCCAGGGTTGGTGGCTACACCTTC.

The V gene is TRBV28, the J gene TRBJ1-1; D is unclear. Germline loops: CDR1 MDHEN, CDR2 SYDVKM. The CDR3 consists of 13 residues. The V end lost 10 bases, the J end lost 3 bases, and 15 bases lay between the germline ends. The chain's CDR3 is CATGGGFDTEAFF. CDR3 nucleotides: TGTGCCACCGGAGGCGGTTTTGACACTGAAGCTTTCTTT. Supplemented by reference TRBV28 and TRBJ1-1, the full variable domain reads DVKVTQSSRYLVKRTGEKVFLECVQDMDHENMFWYRQDPGLGLRLIYFSYDVKMKEKGDIPEGYSVSREKKERFSLILESASTNQTSMYLCATGGGFDTEAFFGQGTRLTVV.

This rearrangement joins TRBV5-1 to TRBJ2-1, with D uncertain. The ends were cut back, 4 bases at V and 4 bases at J, with 12 bases in the middle. The CDR3 extends over 14 amino acids. Germline V lookup: CDR1 SGHRS, CDR2 YFSETQ. Written as DNA, the CDR3 is TGCGCCAGCAGCACCGGTGTCAAGTACAATGAGCAGTTCTTC. Translating gives CASSTGVKYNEQFF.

The V gene is TRBV7-2, the J gene TRBJ2-7, with a possible D match to TRBD1 (5 bases). Trimming removed 3 bases from V and 9 bases from J, with 15 bases in between. The CDR3 sequence is 13 residues long. CDR1 and CDR2 from the germline V gene are SGHTA and FQGNSA. CDR3 in DNA: TGTGCCAGCAGCTTTTCGGGCGCCCAGGGGCAGTACTTC. This sequence encodes CASSFSGAQGQYF.

The chain employs TRBV7-2 and TRBJ2-3; D possibly corresponds to TRBD2 (7 bases). Germline CDR1 reads SGHTA; CDR2 reads FQGNSA. The CDR3 is 18 amino acids. V gave up 5 bases and J gave up 0 bases, with 21 bases separating them. The DNA of the CDR3 is TGTGCCAGCAGCCGTGACAATACGAGGGGGGGGAGCACAGATACGCAGTATTTT. Translation: CASSRDNTRGGSTDTQYF.

The chain is built from TRBV5-4 and TRBJ2-2; D possibly corresponds to TRBD1 (5 bases). The germline gives CDR1 SGHNT, CDR2 YYREEE (reference sequence). The V gene lost 2 bases and the J gene lost 4 bases, with 12 bases spanning the gap. The CDR3 runs 15 residues. CDR3 residues: CASSFRGQGTGELFF. The CDR3 DNA reads TGTGCCAGCAGCTTCCGAGGACAAGGCACCGGGGAGCTGTTTTTT.

The V call is TRBV6-5, the J call TRBJ1-4; 8 nucleotides match TRBD1. J was trimmed by 8 bases and V by 0 bases; bases with no gene match: 5. Germline loops: CDR1 MNHEY, CDR2 SVGAGI. The CDR3 consists of 15 residues. CDR3 sequence: CASSYSTGADEKLFF. The DNA for the CDR3 is TGTGCCAGCAGTTACTCGACAGGGGCGGACGAAAAACTGTTTTTT.

The V gene is TRBV7-2, the J gene TRBJ2-1; 8 bases agree with TRBD2. The V segment lost 2 bases and the J segment 9 bases; nucleotides outside the gene matches: 9. The CDR3 consists of 15 residues. Germline assignment: CDR1 SGHTA and CDR2 FQGNSA. CDR3 nucleotides: TGTGCCAGCAGCTTATCCAGCGGGGGTATAACTGAGCAGTTCTTC. This encodes CASSLSSGGITEQFF.

This chain links TRBV14 with TRBJ1-6, with 7 bases fitting TRBD1. The V gene's germline CDR1 is SGHDN and CDR2 FVKESK. The V segment lost 4 bases and the J segment 5 bases; nucleotides outside the gene matches: 8. The CDR3 consists of 16 residues. The CDR3 region has the DNA TGTGCCAGCAGCCGCAACCGACAGGGAGATAATTCACCCCTCCACTTT. As protein: CASSRNRQGDNSPLHF.

CDR3 protein: CASSLNGLGQGAQYF. The CDR3 region has the DNA TGTGCCAGCAGCTTAAATGGTTTAGGCCAAGGGGCCCAGTACTTC. The V gene is TRBV7-3, the J gene TRBJ2-5, with D maybe TRBD1 (5 bases). V shed 1 base and J shed 9 bases, with 18 bases lying between them. The CDR3 length is 15 residues. Per the germline V gene, CDR1 is SGHTA and CDR2 is FQGTGA.

This clone was counted a few times. V is TRBV27 and J is TRBJ2-1; D not resolved. The V gene lost 6 bases and the J gene lost 0 bases, with 12 bases spanning the gap. Germline loops: CDR1 MNHEY, CDR2 SMNVEV (reference sequence). This CDR3 has 15 amino acids. The CDR3 DNA follows: TGTGCCAGCAGCCGCCCGAGTAGCTCCTACAATGAGCAGTTCTTC. Translated, it gives CASSRPSSSYNEQFF.

The chain joins TRBV9 to TRBJ1-2, with TRBD1 identical over 9 bases. Germline assignment: CDR1 SGDLS and CDR2 YYNGEE. Trimming took 4 bases from V and 1 from J; bases not matched to a gene: 11. This CDR3 comprises 17 residues. DNA for the CDR3: TGTGCCAGCAGCTATATGGTACAGGGGGCGATTAACTATGGCTACACCTTC. This codes for CASSYMVQGAINYGYTF.

The chain combines TRBV7-6 with TRBJ1-4; D is ambiguous. The CDR3 contains 15 residues. Germline CDR1 reads SGHVS; CDR2 reads FNYEAQ. V lost 1 base to trimming and J lost 4 bases, with 10 bases between them. In DNA, the CDR3 is TGTGCCAGCAGCTTAGAGCCCGGGTTTAATGAAAAACTGTTTTTT. Its translation: CASSLEPGFNEKLFF.

The chain couples TRBV7-2 to TRBJ2-7; possible D gene TRBD2, 6 bases. The CDR3 runs 15 residues. The germline gives CDR1 SGHTA, CDR2 FQGNSA. The V gene lost 6 bases and the J gene lost 4 bases, with 19 bases spanning the gap. The CDR3 region has the DNA TGTGCCAGCAGTCCAGGTCCGGGAGCCCTGTACGAGCAGTACTTC. It yields the protein CASSPGPGALYEQYF. Supplemented by reference TRBV7-2 and TRBJ2-7, the full variable domain reads GAGVSQSPSNKVTEKGKDVELRCDPISGHTALYWYRQSLGQGLEFLIYFQGNSAPDKSGLPSDRFSAERTGGSVSTLTIQRTQQEDSAVYLCASSPGPGALYEQYFGPGTRLTVT.

In regard to this clone: The sample carries other DNA sequences with the same CDR3. The genes are TRBV19 and TRBJ2-2; no firm D call. Per germline, CDR1 LNHDA and CDR2 SQIVND (reference sequence). The CDR3 totals 14 residues. V was cut by 3 bases and J by 1 base, with 6 bases left in between. This CDR3 is CASSIGQNTGELFF. The CDR3 DNA is TGTGCCAGTAGTATCGGTCAGAACACCGGGGAGCTGTTTTTT.

This clone has only a few counts. V usage is TRBV7-9 and J usage is TRBJ2-7; the D gene is possibly TRBD1 (5 bases). The germline CDR1 and CDR2 sequences are SEHNR and FQNEAQ (reference sequence). This CDR3 region has 14 residues. V was cut by 1 base and J by 7 bases, with 14 bases left in between. As DNA, the CDR3 is TGTGCCAGCAGCTTAGAACAGGCCCGGGCGGAGCAGTACTTC. Translating it yields CASSLEQARAEQYF.

The chain carries TRBV28 and TRBJ1-5, with D possibly TRBD1 on 5 matching bases. The CDR3 is made up of 13 amino acids. Trimming took 5 bases from V and 7 from J, leaving 12 bases between them. The V gene's germline CDR1 is MDHEN and CDR2 SYDVKM. The chain's CDR3 is CASSPGGEQPQHF. CDR3 coding DNA: TGTGCCAGCAGTCCGGGGGGGGAACAGCCCCAGCATTTT.

The chain has TRBV5-1 and TRBJ2-2; 8 bases line up with TRBD2. Germline-derived CDR1 and CDR2 are SGHRS and YFSETQ. The CDR3 is made up of 18 amino acids. V lost 0 bases to trimming and J lost 7 bases; unmatched junction nucleotides: 14. CDR3 protein: CASSLAGISGDGGGELFF. The CDR3 DNA follows: TGCGCCAGCAGCTTGGCCGGTATTAGCGGGGATGGTGGCGGGGAGCTGTTTTTT.

This clone was detected only once. The V and J genes are TRBV7-9 and TRBJ2-1, with TRBD2 matching over 12 bases. This CDR3 is built from 18 residues. Germline V CDR1 and CDR2: SEHNR, FQNEAQ (reference sequence). V lost 5 bases, J lost 7 bases, and 15 bases stayed unmatched. The CDR3 is CASSPRLAGDPLRNEQFF. CDR3 DNA: TGTGCCAGCAGCCCCCGACTAGCGGGGGATCCCCTTCGAAATGAGCAGTTCTTC. The full variable domain, completed using reference TRBV7-9 and TRBJ2-1, is DTGVSQNPRHKITKRGQNVTFRCDPISEHNRLYWYRQTLGQGPEFLTYFQNEAQLEKSRLLSDRFSAERPKGSFSTLEIQRTEQGDSAMYLCASSPRLAGDPLRNEQFFGPGTRLTVL.

On this clone: An end of the junction differs from the germline gene, which may be a read error. The rearrangement uses TRBV7-7 and TRBJ2-1; 16 bases agree with TRBD2. This CDR3 region has 18 residues. The germline gives CDR1 SSHAT, CDR2 FNYEAQ (reference sequence). In DNA form, the CDR3 reads TGTGCTAGCAGCGTGGGACTAGCGGGGGGGAGCTCCTACAATGAGCAGTTCTTC. Translation: CASSVGLAGGSSYNEQFF.

This sequence joins TRBV7-8 and TRBJ1-1; D remains ambiguous. Looked up from germline, CDR1 is SGHVS and CDR2 is FQNEAQ. V lost 4 bases and J 0 bases, leaving 15 bases between the germline ends. The CDR3 covers 16 residues. CDR3 protein: CASSSNAAILNTEAFF. The CDR3 nucleotides are TGTGCCAGCAGCTCCAACGCAGCGATTTTGAACACTGAAGCTTTCTTT.

This chain links TRBV5-1 with TRBJ2-7, with 9 bases matching TRBD1. This CDR3 comprises 14 residues. Germline trimming cut 4 bases from V and 5 bases from J; bases unmatched to any gene: 7. Germline CDR1 reads SGHRS; CDR2 reads YFSETQ. CDR3 loop: CASSLQTGGHEQYF. In nucleotides, the CDR3 is TGCGCCAGCAGCCTCCAGACAGGGGGACACGAGCAGTACTTC. Using reference TRBV5-1 and TRBJ2-7 for the parts outside the CDR3, the full variable domain is KAGVTQTPRYLIKTRGQQVTLSCSPISGHRSVSWYQQTPGQGLQFLFEYFSETQRNKGNFPGRFSGRQFSNSRSEMNVSTLELGDSALYLCASSLQTGGHEQYFGPGTRLTVT.